This section outlines one TCR beta chain sequence together with its context. The sample originates from a study of cytomegalovirus exposure and HLA in healthy donors. The CDR3 contains 14 residues. V lost 3 bases, J lost 2 bases, and 11 bases lay in between. CDR1 is KGHSH, CDR2 LQKENI, per germline. In the PCR, 60 Vbeta and 13 Jbeta primers were used. Only in-frame clones appear in the TCRdb table, and some are missing; sequencing was by immunoSEQ multiplex PCR. The sample has 110,000 or so clones; 70% to 85% are singletons. Sequenced: PBMCs. The sequence came from a woman in her thirties or forties in good health and CMV-seropositive. V gene TRBV18 combines with J gene TRBJ2-7; D gene uncertain. CDR3 bases: TGTGCCAGCTCACCCCCCCAAAAAACCTACGAGCAGTACTTC. It is translated as CASSPPQKTYEQYF.